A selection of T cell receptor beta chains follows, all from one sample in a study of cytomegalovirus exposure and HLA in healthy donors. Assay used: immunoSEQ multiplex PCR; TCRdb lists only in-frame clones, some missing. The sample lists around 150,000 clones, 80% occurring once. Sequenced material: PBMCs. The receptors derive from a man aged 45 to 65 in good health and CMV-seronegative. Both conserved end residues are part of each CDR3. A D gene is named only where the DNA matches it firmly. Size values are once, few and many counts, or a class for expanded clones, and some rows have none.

CDR3aa: CASLVGANTEAFF
CDR3nt: TGTGCCAGCTTGGTGGGGGCGAACACTGAAGCTTTCTTT
abundance: .
d_gene: .
j_gene: TRBJ1-1
v_gene: TRBV18

CDR3aa: CASSQGLAGFPTYNEQFF
CDR3nt: TGTGCCAGCTCACAGGGACTAGCGGGGTTCCCCACTTACAATGAGCAGTTCTTC
abundance: .
d_gene: TRBD2
j_gene: TRBJ2-1
v_gene: TRBV18

CDR3aa: CASRVTGINQPQHF
CDR3nt: TGTGCCAGCAGAGTTACAGGGATCAATCAGCCCCAGCATTTT
abundance: .
d_gene: .
j_gene: TRBJ1-5
v_gene: TRBV6-5

CDR3aa: CASSQLTASYNEQFF
CDR3nt: TGTGCCAGCAGCCAACTGACAGCCTCCTACAATGAGCAGTTCTTC
abundance: once
d_gene: .
j_gene: TRBJ2-1
v_gene: TRBV7-3

CDR3aa: CASIAGGENTEAFF
CDR3nt: TGTGCCAGCATCGCTGGGGGCGAGAACACTGAAGCTTTCTTT
abundance: .
d_gene: .
j_gene: TRBJ1-1
v_gene: TRBV11-3

CDR3aa: CASSLWKLQVSPYEQYF
CDR3nt: TGTGCCAGCAGTTTATGGAAATTACAGGTATCCCCCTACGAGCAGTACTTC
abundance: .
d_gene: .
j_gene: TRBJ2-7
v_gene: TRBV28

CDR3aa: CASSPPGAGNEKLFF
CDR3nt: TGTGCCAGTAGTCCGCCTGGTGCAGGGAATGAAAAACTGTTTTTT
abundance: .
d_gene: .
j_gene: TRBJ1-4
v_gene: TRBV19

CDR3aa: CASSFGTGGYEQYF
CDR3nt: TGTGCCAGCAGCTTCGGGACAGGGGGGTACGAGCAGTACTTC
abundance: .
d_gene: TRBD1
j_gene: TRBJ2-7
v_gene: TRBV7-2

CDR3aa: CASSVTAANTGELFF
CDR3nt: TGTGCCAGCAGCGTAACCGCAGCGAACACCGGGGAGCTGTTTTTT
abundance: .
d_gene: .
j_gene: TRBJ2-2
v_gene: TRBV9

CDR3aa: CASRGSGRNEQFF
CDR3nt: TGTGCCTCTCGGGGTAGCGGGAGGAATGAGCAGTTCTTC
abundance: .
d_gene: TRBD2
j_gene: TRBJ2-1
v_gene: TRBV27

CDR3aa: CASSIGRPSSRAFF
CDR3nt: TGTGCCAGTAGTATAGGGAGGCCAAGTTCTCGAGCTTTCTTT
abundance: once
d_gene: .
j_gene: TRBJ1-1
v_gene: TRBV19

CDR3aa: CASSLSGDKNTEAFF
CDR3nt: TGTGCCAGCAGCTTATCCGGGGACAAGAACACTGAAGCTTTCTTT
abundance: .
d_gene: .
j_gene: TRBJ1-1
v_gene: TRBV7-2

CDR3aa: CAWSVEPRGTNEKLFF
CDR3nt: TGTGCCTGGAGTGTGGAGCCCAGGGGAACTAATGAAAAACTGTTTTTT
abundance: .
d_gene: .
j_gene: TRBJ1-4
v_gene: TRBV30

CDR3aa: CAIRAGTDNEAFF
CDR3nt: TGTGCCATCAGGGCCGGGACAGACAATGAAGCTTTCTTT
abundance: .
d_gene: TRBD1
j_gene: TRBJ1-1
v_gene: TRBV10-3

CDR3aa: CASSLRGHPGGTGELFF
CDR3nt: TGTGCCAGCAGCTTACGGGGACACCCGGGAGGAACCGGGGAGCTGTTTTTT
abundance: .
d_gene: .
j_gene: TRBJ2-2
v_gene: TRBV7-8

CDR3aa: CASSLAGQGAVKTQYF
CDR3nt: TGTGCCAGCAGCTTAGCGGGACAGGGGGCGGTCAAGACCCAGTACTTC
abundance: .
d_gene: TRBD1
j_gene: TRBJ2-5
v_gene: TRBV7-8

CDR3aa: CASSYRDRTRGYGYTF
CDR3nt: TGTGCCAGCAGTTACAGGGACAGGACCCGTGGCTATGGCTACACCTTC
abundance: .
d_gene: TRBD1
j_gene: TRBJ1-2
v_gene: TRBV6-5

CDR3aa: CASSAMRAVNQPQHF
CDR3nt: TGCGCCAGCAGCGCAATGCGGGCCGTGAATCAGCCCCAGCATTTT
abundance: .
d_gene: .
j_gene: TRBJ1-5
v_gene: TRBV5-1

CDR3aa: CASSLGRQDMNTEAFF
CDR3nt: TGTGCCAGCAGCTTAGGGAGACAGGACATGAACACTGAAGCTTTCTTT
abundance: .
d_gene: .
j_gene: TRBJ1-1
v_gene: TRBV7-9

CDR3aa: CASSQERMTGGYEKLFF
CDR3nt: TGTGCCAGCAGCCAAGAGAGGATGACAGGGGGCTATGAAAAACTGTTTTTT
abundance: .
d_gene: TRBD1
j_gene: TRBJ1-4
v_gene: TRBV4-2

CDR3aa: CASSGSLNTEAFF
CDR3nt: TGTGCCAGCAGTGGTAGCCTGAACACTGAAGCTTTCTTT
abundance: few
d_gene: .
j_gene: TRBJ1-1
v_gene: TRBV25-1

CDR3aa: CAWSYGGSGYNQPQHF
CDR3nt: TGTGCCTGGAGTTACGGGGGGTCTGGCTACAATCAGCCCCAGCATTTT
abundance: .
d_gene: .
j_gene: TRBJ1-5
v_gene: TRBV30

CDR3aa: CASSSAGTLNTEAFF
CDR3nt: TGTGCCAGCAGCTCCGCCGGGACTCTGAACACTGAAGCTTTCTTT
abundance: .
d_gene: .
j_gene: TRBJ1-1
v_gene: TRBV7-2

CDR3aa: CSVGRDFNSPLHF
CDR3nt: TGCAGCGTTGGCCGGGACTTTAATTCACCCCTCCACTTT
abundance: .
d_gene: .
j_gene: TRBJ1-6
v_gene: TRBV29-1

CDR3aa: CASSVTRGTDTQYF
CDR3nt: TGTGCCAGCAGCGTAACCAGGGGCACAGATACGCAGTATTTT
abundance: .
d_gene: .
j_gene: TRBJ2-3
v_gene: TRBV9

CDR3aa: CASSWERGAGGGEQYF
CDR3nt: TGTGCCAGCAGTTGGGAACGGGGAGCGGGAGGTGGAGAGCAGTACTTC
abundance: .
d_gene: TRBD2
j_gene: TRBJ2-7
v_gene: TRBV5-4

CDR3aa: CASSTGGNEQFF
CDR3nt: TGTGCCAGCAGTACAGGGGGCAATGAGCAGTTCTTC
abundance: .
d_gene: TRBD1
j_gene: TRBJ2-1
v_gene: TRBV7-3

CDR3aa: CATSLPSGTGYNNEQFF
CDR3nt: TGCGCCACCAGCCTCCCTTCCGGGACAGGGTACAACAATGAGCAGTTCTTC
abundance: once
d_gene: TRBD1
j_gene: TRBJ2-1
v_gene: TRBV10-1

CDR3aa: CASRTGLKYNSPLHF
CDR3nt: TGTGCCAGCCGAACGGGACTAAAATATAATTCACCCCTCCACTTT
abundance: .
d_gene: .
j_gene: TRBJ1-6
v_gene: TRBV25-1

CDR3aa: CASSLGRHRGYEQYF
CDR3nt: TGTGCCAGCAGCTTGGGGCGGCACCGAGGGTACGAGCAGTACTTC
abundance: .
d_gene: .
j_gene: TRBJ2-7
v_gene: TRBV5-6

CDR3aa: CASSPLDPTDSNQPQHF
CDR3nt: TGTGCCAGTAGTCCCCTCGATCCGACAGATAGCAATCAGCCCCAGCATTTT
abundance: .
d_gene: .
j_gene: TRBJ1-5
v_gene: TRBV19

CDR3aa: CASSFLGTGYNEQFF
CDR3nt: TGTGCCAGCAGTTTTTTGGGGACAGGGTACAATGAGCAGTTCTTC
abundance: .
d_gene: TRBD1
j_gene: TRBJ2-1
v_gene: TRBV28

CDR3aa: CASSFGTENQPQHF
CDR3nt: TGTGCCAGCAGTTTCGGGACAGAGAATCAGCCCCAGCATTTT
abundance: .
d_gene: TRBD1
j_gene: TRBJ1-5
v_gene: TRBV28

CDR3aa: CASTSGNQPQHF
CDR3nt: TGTGCCAGCACCTCCGGCAATCAGCCCCAGCATTTT
abundance: .
d_gene: .
j_gene: TRBJ1-5
v_gene: TRBV5-6

CDR3aa: CASSLGNTINYGYTF
CDR3nt: TGTGCCAGCAGCCTCGGGAATACGATTAACTATGGCTACACCTTC
abundance: .
d_gene: .
j_gene: TRBJ1-2
v_gene: TRBV7-9

CDR3aa: CASSTVYTGANVLTF
CDR3nt: TGTGCCAGTAGTACGGTTTATACTGGGGCCAACGTCCTGACTTTC
abundance: .
d_gene: .
j_gene: TRBJ2-6
v_gene: TRBV19

CDR3aa: CASSVSNGELFF
CDR3nt: TGTGCCAGCAGCGTCTCTAACGGGGAGCTGTTTTTT
abundance: once
d_gene: .
j_gene: TRBJ2-2
v_gene: TRBV9

CDR3aa: CASSPRDSTYEQYF
CDR3nt: TGTGCCAGCTCACCCCGGGACAGCACCTACGAGCAGTACTTC
abundance: .
d_gene: TRBD1
j_gene: TRBJ2-7
v_gene: TRBV18

CDR3aa: CASSLVGGRENTEAFF
CDR3nt: TGCGCCAGCAGCTTGGTTGGGGGCAGGGAGAACACTGAAGCTTTCTTT
abundance: .
d_gene: .
j_gene: TRBJ1-1
v_gene: TRBV5-1

CDR3aa: CASILGSVNTEAFF
CDR3nt: TGTGCCAGCATCCTCGGGTCAGTAAACACTGAAGCTTTCTTT
abundance: few
d_gene: .
j_gene: TRBJ1-1
v_gene: TRBV2

CDR3aa: CASSGGQTVDTQYF
CDR3nt: TGTGCCAGCAGCGGGGGCCAGACTGTGGATACGCAGTATTTT
abundance: .
d_gene: .
j_gene: TRBJ2-3
v_gene: TRBV7-2

CDR3aa: CSVGGRASYEQYF
CDR3nt: TGCAGCGTTGGCGGCAGGGCTTCCTACGAGCAGTACTTC
abundance: .
d_gene: .
j_gene: TRBJ2-7
v_gene: TRBV29-1

CDR3aa: CASSLELGGANVLTF
CDR3nt: TGCGCCAGCAGCTTGGAACTCGGTGGGGCCAACGTCCTGACTTTC
abundance: .
d_gene: .
j_gene: TRBJ2-6
v_gene: TRBV5-1

CDR3aa: CASGNGQGYEQYF
CDR3nt: TGCGCCAGCGGAAACGGACAGGGGTACGAGCAGTACTTC
abundance: once
d_gene: TRBD1
j_gene: TRBJ2-7
v_gene: TRBV5-1

CDR3aa: CASSSPSGGPGETQYF
CDR3nt: TGCGCCAGCAGCTCTCCTAGCGGGGGGCCGGGAGAGACCCAGTACTTC
abundance: .
d_gene: TRBD2
j_gene: TRBJ2-5
v_gene: TRBV5-1

CDR3aa: CASSLVGQGQETQYF
CDR3nt: TGCGCCAGCAGCTTGGTGGGACAGGGGCAAGAGACCCAGTACTTC
abundance: .
d_gene: TRBD1
j_gene: TRBJ2-5
v_gene: TRBV5-1

CDR3aa: CASSQTPGLAGETSTDTQYF
CDR3nt: TGTGCCAGCAGCCAGACACCGGGACTAGCGGGAGAGACTAGCACAGATACGCAGTATTTT
abundance: .
d_gene: TRBD2
j_gene: TRBJ2-3
v_gene: TRBV4-2